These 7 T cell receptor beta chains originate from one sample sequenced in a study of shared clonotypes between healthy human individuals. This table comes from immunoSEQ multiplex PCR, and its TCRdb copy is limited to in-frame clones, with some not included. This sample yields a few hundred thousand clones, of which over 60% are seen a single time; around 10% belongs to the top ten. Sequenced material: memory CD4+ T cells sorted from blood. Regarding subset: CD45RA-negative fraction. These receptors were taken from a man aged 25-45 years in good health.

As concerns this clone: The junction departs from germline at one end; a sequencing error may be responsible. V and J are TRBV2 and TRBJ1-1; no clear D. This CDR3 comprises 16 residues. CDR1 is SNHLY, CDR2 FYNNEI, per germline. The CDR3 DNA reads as TGTGCCAGCAGCGAAGGACGGATTTTTGCGGGCACTGAAGCTTTCTTT. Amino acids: CASSEGRIFAGTEAFF.

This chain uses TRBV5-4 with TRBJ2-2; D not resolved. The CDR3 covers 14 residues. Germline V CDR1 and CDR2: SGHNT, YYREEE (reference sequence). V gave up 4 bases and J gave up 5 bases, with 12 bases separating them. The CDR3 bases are TGTGCCAGCAGCCTTAAAAGTGGGACCGGGGAGCTGTTTTTT. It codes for CASSLKSGTGELFF.

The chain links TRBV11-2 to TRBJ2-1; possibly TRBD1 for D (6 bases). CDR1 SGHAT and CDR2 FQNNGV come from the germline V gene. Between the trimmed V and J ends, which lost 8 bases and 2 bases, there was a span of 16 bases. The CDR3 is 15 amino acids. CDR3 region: CASLQGTFPYNEQFF. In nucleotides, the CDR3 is TGTGCCAGCCTTCAGGGGACATTTCCCTACAATGAGCAGTTCTTC.

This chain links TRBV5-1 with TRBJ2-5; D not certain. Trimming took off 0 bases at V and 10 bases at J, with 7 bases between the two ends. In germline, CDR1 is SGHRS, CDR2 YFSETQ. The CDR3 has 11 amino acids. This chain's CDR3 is CASSLDGDQYF. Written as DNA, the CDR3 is TGCGCCAGCAGCTTGGATGGGGACCAGTACTTC.

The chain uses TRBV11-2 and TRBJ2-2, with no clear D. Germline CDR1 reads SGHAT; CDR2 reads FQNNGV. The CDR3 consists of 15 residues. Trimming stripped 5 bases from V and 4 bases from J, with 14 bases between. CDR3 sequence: CASSLTRSRTGELFF. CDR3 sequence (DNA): TGTGCCAGCAGCCTAACGAGGAGTCGCACCGGGGAGCTGTTTTTT.

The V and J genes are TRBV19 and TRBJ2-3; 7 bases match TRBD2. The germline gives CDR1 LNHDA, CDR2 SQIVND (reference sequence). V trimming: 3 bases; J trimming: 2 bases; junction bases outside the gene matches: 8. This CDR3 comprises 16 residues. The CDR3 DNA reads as TGTGCCAGTAGTATTTGGTCTAGCGGACTCACAGATACGCAGTATTTT. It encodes CASSIWSSGLTDTQYF.

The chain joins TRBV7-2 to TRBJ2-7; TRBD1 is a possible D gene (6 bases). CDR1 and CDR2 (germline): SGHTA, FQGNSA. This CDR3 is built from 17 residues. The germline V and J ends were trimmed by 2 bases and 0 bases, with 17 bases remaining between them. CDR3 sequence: CASSLTGPSTFSYEQYF. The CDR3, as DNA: TGTGCCAGCAGCTTAACAGGGCCCTCCACCTTCTCCTACGAGCAGTACTTC.